The 15 T cell receptor beta chains below come from one sample, sequenced in a study of blood T cell repertoires in COVID-19. The repertoire was sequenced with immunoSEQ multiplex PCR; TCRdb's copy has only in-frame clones and lacks some. The sample has 90,000 or so clones; about 90% are singletons. The sequencing input was peripheral blood. These receptor sequences come from a human donor in a cohort sampled during active COVID-19.

The V gene is TRBV6-4, the J gene TRBJ1-2, with 9 nucleotides matching TRBD1. The CDR3 is 13 residues long. Germline V lookup: CDR1 MRHNA, CDR2 SNTAGT. The ends lost 3 bases at V and 7 bases at J; junction bases unmatched: 3. CDR3 sequence: CASSEQGAGGYTF. The CDR3 DNA reads TGTGCCAGCAGTGAACAGGGGGCTGGTGGCTACACCTTC.

V usage is TRBV9 and J usage is TRBJ2-5, with TRBD2 matching 12 bases. Germline V gene lookup returns CDR1 SGDLS and CDR2 YYNGEE. This CDR3 has 15 amino acids. Unmatched junction bases numbered 1, after V lost 0 bases and J lost 4 bases. The CDR3 reads CASSVAGLAGETQYF. Here the CDR3 DNA reads TGTGCCAGCAGCGTAGCGGGACTAGCGGGAGAGACCCAGTACTTC.

The rearrangement joins TRBV5-1 to TRBJ2-5; 9 bases fit TRBD1. In germline, CDR1 is SGHRS, CDR2 YFSETQ. This CDR3 is 16 amino acids long. Trimming took 4 bases from V and 1 from J; bases not matched to a gene: 8. The CDR3 sequence: CASSPGTGRAQETQYF. The CDR3 coding sequence is TGCGCCAGCAGCCCCGGGACAGGGAGGGCCCAAGAGACCCAGTACTTC.

Only one count was recorded for this clone. J is TRBJ2-7 and V is TRBV2; D is ambiguous. V dropped 6 bases and J dropped 4 bases, with 7 bases sitting between them. There are 11 residues in the CDR3. CDR1 SNHLY and CDR2 FYNNEI come from the germline V gene. The chain's CDR3 is CASSVPYEQYF. The CDR3 DNA sequence: TGTGCCAGCAGCGTCCCTTACGAGCAGTACTTC. Filled out from reference TRBV2 and TRBJ2-7, the complete variable domain reads EPEVTQTPSHQVTQMGQEVILRCVPISNHLYFYWYRQILGQKVEFLVSFYNNEISEKSEIFDDQFSVERPDGSNFTLKIRSTKLEDSAMYFCASSVPYEQYFGPGTRLTVT.

The chain is built from TRBV27 and TRBJ2-7; 9 bases are a match to TRBD2. This CDR3 is 17 amino acids long. Germline CDR1 reads MNHEY; CDR2 reads SMNVEV (reference sequence). V gave up 2 bases and J gave up 5 bases; unmatched junction bases: 13. The CDR3 coding sequence is TGTGCCAGCAGTTTAAACCCCCACAAAAGCGGGAGGAACGAGCAGTACTTC. Translating it yields CASSLNPHKSGRNEQYF.

The chain combines TRBV12-3 or TRBV12-4 with TRBJ2-1; D is undetermined. The CDR3 length is 12 residues. V was clipped by 5 bases and J by 8 bases, with 10 bases between them. The CDR3 nucleotides read TGTGCCAGCAGTAAGAGAGTGGATGAGCAGTTCTTC. This codes for CASSKRVDEQFF.

This sequence joins TRBV12-3 or TRBV12-4 and TRBJ2-7; no clear D. The CDR3 extends over 12 amino acids. Trimming removed 5 bases from V and 2 bases from J, with 7 bases in between. CDR3 nucleotide sequence: TGTGCCAGCAGTCACTCCGCCTACGAGCAGTACTTC. It translates to CASSHSAYEQYF.

The gene calls are TRBV6-6 and TRBJ2-7, with D perhaps matching TRBD1 (6 bases). The V gene lost 6 bases and the J gene lost 7 bases, with 16 bases spanning the gap. In germline, CDR1 is MNHNY, CDR2 SVGAGI (reference sequence). The CDR3 totals 13 residues. Here the CDR3 reads CASSPAGAGEQYF. The CDR3 coding sequence is TGTGCCAGCAGCCCGGCAGGGGCTGGGGAGCAGTACTTC.

Only one count was recorded for this clone. The chain combines TRBV11-2 with TRBJ2-1; D unresolved. Germline V gene data show CDR1 as SGHAT and CDR2 as FQNNGV. V lost 0 bases and J 4 bases, leaving 10 bases between the germline ends. The CDR3 is 15 residues long. CDR3 residues: CASSLDSTGYNEQFF. The CDR3 DNA reads TGTGCCAGCAGCTTAGACTCGACGGGTTACAATGAGCAGTTCTTC.

This chain links TRBV28 with TRBJ2-1, with D uncertain. Germline-derived CDR1 and CDR2 are MDHEN and SYDVKM. Between the trimmed V and J ends, which lost 3 bases and 15 bases, there was a span of 9 bases. CDR3 length: 10 residues. CDR3 DNA sequence: TGTGCCAGCAGTTTCGGTCTCGGGTTCTTC. Translation gives CASSFGLGFF.

The chain has TRBV5-8 and TRBJ1-2; TRBD1 might be the D (5 bases). The V gene's germline CDR1 is SGHTS and CDR2 YDEGEE. Trimming took 4 bases from V and 5 from J, leaving 6 bases between them. There are 11 residues in the CDR3. The CDR3 reads CASSQGYGYTF. DNA of the CDR3: TGTGCCAGCAGCCAGGGATATGGCTACACCTTC.

This rearrangement joins TRBV10-3 to TRBJ2-1, with D possibly matching TRBD1 (6 bases). Germline CDR1 and CDR2: ENHRY and SYGVKD. Trimming took off 3 bases at V and 7 bases at J, with 7 bases between the two ends. CDR3 size: 12 residues. CDR3 nucleotide sequence: TGTGCCATCAGTGATACAGGGAATGAGCAGTTCTTC. Protein sequence: CAISDTGNEQFF.

The genes are TRBV7-6 and TRBJ1-1; D gene uncertain. The V and J ends lost 5 bases and 4 bases respectively, with 8 bases between them. The CDR3 is 12 residues long. Per the germline V gene, CDR1 is SGHVS and CDR2 is FNYEAQ. The CDR3: CASSPGGTEAFF. CDR3 DNA sequence: TGTGCCAGCAGCCCCGGAGGCACTGAAGCTTTCTTT.

The chain joins TRBV2 to TRBJ1-1; 7 bases line up with TRBD1. V was clipped by 7 bases and J by 6 bases; unmatched bases: 5. Looked up from germline, CDR1 is SNHLY and CDR2 is FYNNEI. The CDR3 spans 12 residues. The DNA for the CDR3 is TGTGCCAGCAAGACAGGGAGAGCTGAAGCTTTCTTT. Its translation is CASKTGRAEAFF.

The genes are TRBV2 and TRBJ2-5; no definite D call. Germline V gives CDR1 SNHLY, CDR2 FYNNEI. This CDR3 has 13 amino acids. Trimming shortened V by 6 bases and J by 3 bases, and 11 bases separated the two germline ends. The CDR3 nucleotides read TGTGCCAGCAGCGCGCTGGCGGAAGAGACCCAGTACTTC. Its protein product is CASSALAEETQYF.